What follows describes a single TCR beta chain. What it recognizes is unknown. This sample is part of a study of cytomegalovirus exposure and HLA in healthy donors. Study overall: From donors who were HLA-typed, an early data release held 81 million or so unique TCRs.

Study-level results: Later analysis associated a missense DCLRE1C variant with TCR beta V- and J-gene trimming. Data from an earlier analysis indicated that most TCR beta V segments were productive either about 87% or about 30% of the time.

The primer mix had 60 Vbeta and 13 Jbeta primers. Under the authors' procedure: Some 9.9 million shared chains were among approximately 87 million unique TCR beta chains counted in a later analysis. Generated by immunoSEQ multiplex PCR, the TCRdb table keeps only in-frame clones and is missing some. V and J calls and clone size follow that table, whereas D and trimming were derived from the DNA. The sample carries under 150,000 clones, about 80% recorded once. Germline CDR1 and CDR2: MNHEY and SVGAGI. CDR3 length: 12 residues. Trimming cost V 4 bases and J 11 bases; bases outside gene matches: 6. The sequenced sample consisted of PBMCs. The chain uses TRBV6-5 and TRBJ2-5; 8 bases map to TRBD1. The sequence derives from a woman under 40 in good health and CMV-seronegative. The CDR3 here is CASSFRGQEQYF. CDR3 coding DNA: TGTGCCAGCAGTTTCAGGGGGCAAGAGCAGTACTTC.